The TCR beta chain under discussion was sequenced for a study of cytomegalovirus exposure and HLA in healthy donors. Study-wide results and limits: The authors confirmed in vitro that a few CMV-associated chains were specific for CMV antigens.

About this clone: Its antigen is unknown.

Trimming took 3 bases from V and 1 from J, leaving 10 bases between them. Germline lookup yields CDR1 MDHEN and CDR2 SYDVKM. The CDR3 runs to 15 residues. The PCR made use of 60 Vbeta and 13 Jbeta primers. Sequenced by immunoSEQ multiplex PCR; TCRdb stores in-frame clones only, minus some. The data hold 55,000 to 80,000 clones, with about four fifths observed a single time. The sequenced material came from PBMCs. The chain couples TRBV28 to TRBJ1-5, with D uncertain. This TCR was sampled from a woman in her thirties in good health and CMV-seronegative. The CDR3 region is CASSFAQLSNQPQHF. CDR3 bases: TGTGCCAGCAGTTTTGCACAGTTAAGCAATCAGCCCCAGCATTTT.